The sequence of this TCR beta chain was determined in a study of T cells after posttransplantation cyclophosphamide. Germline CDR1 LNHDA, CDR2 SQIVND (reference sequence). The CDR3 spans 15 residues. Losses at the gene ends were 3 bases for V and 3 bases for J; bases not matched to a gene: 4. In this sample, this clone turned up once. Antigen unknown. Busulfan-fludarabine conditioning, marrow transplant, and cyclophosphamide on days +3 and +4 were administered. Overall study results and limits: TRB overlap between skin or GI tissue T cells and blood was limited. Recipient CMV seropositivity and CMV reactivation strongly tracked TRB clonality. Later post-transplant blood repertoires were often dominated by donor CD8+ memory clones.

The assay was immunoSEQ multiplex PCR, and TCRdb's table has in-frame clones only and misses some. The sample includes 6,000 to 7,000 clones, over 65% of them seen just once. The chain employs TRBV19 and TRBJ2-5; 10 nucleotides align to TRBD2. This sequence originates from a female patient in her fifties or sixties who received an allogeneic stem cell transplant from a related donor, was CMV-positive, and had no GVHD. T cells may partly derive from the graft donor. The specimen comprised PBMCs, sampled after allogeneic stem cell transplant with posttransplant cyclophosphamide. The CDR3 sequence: CASSILAGAEETQYF. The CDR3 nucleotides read TGTGCCAGTAGTATTCTAGCGGGGGCGGAAGAGACCCAGTACTTC.